Listed below are T cell receptor beta chains from one sample, sequenced in a study of T cells after yellow fever vaccination. TCRdb reprocessed the 5' RACE reads via MiXCR and lists one record per CDR3 protein. The sample gives a few hundred thousand distinct CDR3 sequences, 13% of which show up once; roughly 0.5% is in the top ten. This specimen consisted of CD4+ T cells sorted from PBMCs, obtained 45 days after the yellow fever booster vaccination. These receptors came from a man aged 30 to 45 who received the YFV17D yellow fever vaccine. CDR3s include the opening cysteine and the closing phenylalanine or tryptophan. A D gene is named only where the DNA matches it firmly. Some rows mark clone size as missing; the rest say once, few, many or name a class of expanded clone.

abundance | j_gene | d_gene | v_gene | CDR3nt | CDR3aa
few | TRBJ2-2 | - | TRBV20-1 | TGCAGTGCTTCCCGACCCTCGAACACCGGGGAGCTGTTTTTT | CSASRPSNTGELFF
many | TRBJ1-1 | TRBD1 | TRBV7-9 | TGTGCCAGCAGCCCACGACAGGGGATGAACACTGAAGCTTTCTTT | CASSPRQGMNTEAFF
few | TRBJ2-4 | - | TRBV28 | TGTGCCAGCAGGGGAGATCCCAAAAACATTCAGTACTTC | CASRGDPKNIQYF
many | TRBJ2-1 | TRBD2 | TRBV7-2 | TGTGCCAGCAGCGCAGGACTAGCGGGCTCCTACAATGAGCAGTTCTTC | CASSAGLAGSYNEQFF
few | TRBJ2-3 | TRBD2 | TRBV20-1 | TGCAGTTCCTCGGGACTAGCGGCGTCAGATACGCAGTATTTT | CSSSGLAASDTQYF
- | TRBJ2-7 | TRBD2 | TRBV7-2 | TGTGCCAGCAGCCTCACCTCAAGCGGGAGGGAAGAACAGTACTTC | CASSLTSSGREEQYF
many | TRBJ2-3 | TRBD2 | TRBV5-1 | TGCGCCAGCAGCCCGACAGCGGGAGGCCGAACCACAGATACGCAGTATTTT | CASSPTAGGRTTDTQYF
- | TRBJ2-7 | - | TRBV20-1 | TGCAGTGCTAGGTGGGGGGACGAGCAGTACTTC | CSARWGDEQYF
few | TRBJ2-2 | TRBD1 | TRBV20-1 | TGCAGTGCTAGGGACAGGGGGCTAGTGGGCACCGGGGAGCTGTTTTTT | CSARDRGLVGTGELFF
- | TRBJ2-5 | - | TRBV28 | TGTGCCAGCAGCACAATCAGGAGGACCCAGTACTTC | CASSTIRRTQYF
few | TRBJ2-5 | - | TRBV29-1 | TGCAGCGTTCAAAGGAGCGGGCGAGAGACCCAGTACTTC | CSVQRSGRETQYF
- | TRBJ2-3 | TRBD2 | TRBV7-2 | TGTGCCAGCAGCTTCAGCGGGAGGGTATCAGATACGCAGTATTTT | CASSFSGRVSDTQYF
few | TRBJ2-2 | TRBD1 | TRBV9 | TGTGCCAGCAGCGCGAGACAGGGGGAAACCGGGGAGCTGTTTTTT | CASSARQGETGELFF
many | TRBJ2-5 | TRBD1 | TRBV20-1 | TGCAGTGCCGGGACAGGGAAAGAGACCCAGTACTTC | CSAGTGKETQYF
few | TRBJ2-3 | TRBD2 | TRBV12-3/TRBV12-4 | TGTGCCAGCAGCCCCCCGGGACTAACGGATACGCAGTATTTT | CASSPPGLTDTQYF
few | TRBJ2-2 | TRBD2 | TRBV5-1 | TGCGCCAGCAGCATACTAGCGGGAGAATTGAACGGGGAGCTGTTTTTT | CASSILAGELNGELFF
- | TRBJ2-2 | - | TRBV3-1 | TGTGCCAGCAGCCAGTGGGGGGTTGCCGGGGAGCTGTTTTTT | CASSQWGVAGELFF